The present entry profiles one T cell receptor beta chain with its context. The germline V and J ends were trimmed by 0 bases and 0 bases, with 9 bases remaining between them. Germline CDR1 is KGHDR and CDR2 is SFDVKD. This CDR3 spans 16 amino acids. The source of the sample is a study of blood T cell repertoires in COVID-19. The table came from immunoSEQ multiplex PCR; TCRdb's copy has only in-frame clones and leaves some out. The table shows about 34,000 clones, with roughly 80% occurring only once. Sample: peripheral blood. The gene calls are TRBV24-1 and TRBJ2-3; D is unclear. This sequence was found in a man aged 65-85 years with COVID-19, enrolled during active disease. The CDR3 nucleotides read TGTGCCACCAGTGATTTGCGTTCAGATAGCACAGATACGCAGTATTTT. As protein: CATSDLRSDSTDTQYF.